The 9 T cell receptor beta chains listed next were all sequenced from one sample in a study of tumor-infiltrating lymphocytes in localized non-small cell lung cancer. Here immunoSEQ multiplex PCR was the method, and the copy in TCRdb shows in-frame clones only, minus some. The sample contains around 5,900 clones, roughly two thirds of which appear only once. Sequenced material: uninvolved lung tissue not adjacent to the tumor. The source of these receptors is a human donor with non-small cell lung cancer.

This clone showed up just once. The chain couples TRBV6-1 to TRBJ2-6; D ambiguous. The CDR3 extends over 17 amino acids. Trimming shortened V by 2 bases and J by 0 bases, and 11 bases separated the two germline ends. CDR1 MNHNS and CDR2 SASEGT come from the germline V gene. The CDR3 sequence is CASSEFEQISGANVLTF. CDR3 DNA sequence: TGTGCCAGCAGTGAATTTGAACAGATCTCTGGGGCCAACGTCCTGACTTTC.

The rearrangement joins TRBV2 to TRBJ2-7; 8 bases are shared with TRBD1. CDR1 and CDR2 from the germline V gene are SNHLY and FYNNEI. V lost 8 bases, J lost 3 bases, and 9 bases stayed unmatched. There are 14 residues in the CDR3. This chain's CDR3 is CASCPQQGGYEQYF. The DNA of the CDR3 is TGTGCCAGCTGTCCTCAACAGGGGGGCTACGAGCAGTACTTC.

V and J are TRBV13 and TRBJ2-1; 10 nucleotides match TRBD2. This CDR3 contains 17 residues. Germline CDR1 reads PRHDT; CDR2 reads FYEKMQ (reference sequence). Trimming cost V 0 bases and J 4 bases; bases outside gene matches: 6. CDR3 DNA sequence: TGTGCCAGCAGCTTAGGTCGGCTAGCGGGGGAGTACAATGAGCAGTTCTTC. It yields the protein CASSLGRLAGEYNEQFF.

This clone has more than one count but fewer than ten. The rearrangement joins TRBV9 to TRBJ1-2; D is undetermined. The germline V and J ends were trimmed by 6 bases and 6 bases, with 15 bases remaining between them. The length of the CDR3 is 13 residues. The germline V gene has CDR1 SGDLS and CDR2 YYNGEE. The CDR3 is CASTKNEQDGYTF. The CDR3 region has the DNA TGTGCCAGCACAAAAAATGAGCAGGATGGCTACACCTTC.

The rearrangement joins TRBV11-2 to TRBJ2-3, with 7 bases fitting TRBD2. CDR1 SGHAT and CDR2 FQNNGV come from the germline V gene. This CDR3 contains 14 residues. J gave up 4 bases and V 4 bases, and 5 bases lay outside the gene matches. The CDR3 spells CASSSGTIPDTQYF. Written as DNA, the CDR3 is TGTGCCAGCAGCTCCGGGACTATCCCAGATACGCAGTATTTT.

This clone has just a few counts. The chain recombines TRBV6-5 with TRBJ2-3; 11 bases fit TRBD2. Germline V lookup: CDR1 MNHEY, CDR2 SVGAGI. The CDR3 consists of 15 residues. V lost 6 bases and J lost 2; bases outside the gene matches: 4. The CDR3 reads CASRMTSGATDTQYF. In DNA form, the CDR3 reads TGTGCCAGCAGAATGACTAGCGGGGCCACAGATACGCAGTATTTT.

The V call is TRBV11-2, the J call TRBJ1-6; D might be TRBD1 (6 bases). In germline, CDR1 is SGHAT, CDR2 FQNNGV. The V end was cut by 1 base, the J end by 6 bases, with 10 bases between. The CDR3 runs to 15 residues. CDR3 sequence: CASSLVAGANSPLHF. The CDR3 region has the DNA TGTGCCAGCAGCTTAGTTGCGGGGGCTAATTCACCCCTCCACTTT.

The J gene is TRBJ2-2, the V gene TRBV4-2; D not certain. V lost 4 bases to trimming and J lost 8 bases, with 5 bases between them. Germline lookup yields CDR1 LGHNA and CDR2 YNFKEQ. This CDR3 region has 11 residues. The CDR3 sequence: CASSLIGELFF. The DNA of the CDR3 is TGTGCCAGCAGCCTAATAGGGGAGCTGTTTTTT.

This chain uses TRBV5-5 with TRBJ2-7; D perhaps matches TRBD2 (7 bases). The V gene's germline CDR1 is SGHKS and CDR2 YYEKEE (reference sequence). Trimming stripped 2 bases from V and 7 bases from J, with 16 bases between. This CDR3 region has 14 residues. The CDR3: CASSFGGGAGEQYF. The CDR3 DNA sequence: TGTGCCAGCAGCTTTGGAGGGGGGGCAGGGGAGCAGTACTTC.